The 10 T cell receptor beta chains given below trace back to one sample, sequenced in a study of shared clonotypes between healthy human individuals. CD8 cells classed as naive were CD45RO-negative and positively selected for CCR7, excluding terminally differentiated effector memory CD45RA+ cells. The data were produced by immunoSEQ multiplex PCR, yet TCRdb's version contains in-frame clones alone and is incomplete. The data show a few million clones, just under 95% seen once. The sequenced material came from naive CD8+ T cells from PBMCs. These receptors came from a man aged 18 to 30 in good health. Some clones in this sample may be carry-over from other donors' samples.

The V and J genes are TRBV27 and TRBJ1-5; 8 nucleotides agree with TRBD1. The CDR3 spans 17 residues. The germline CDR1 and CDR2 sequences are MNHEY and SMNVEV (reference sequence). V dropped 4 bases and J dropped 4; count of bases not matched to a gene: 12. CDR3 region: CASSSSRGRISNQPQHF. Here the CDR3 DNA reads TGTGCCAGCAGTTCATCCAGGGGGCGGATTAGTAATCAGCCCCAGCATTTT.

The DNA of the CDR3 is TGTGCCAGCAGCACAGATCGCCCGGATACGCAGTATTTT. Translated, it gives CASSTDRPDTQYF. The V gene is TRBV21-1, the J gene TRBJ2-3; TRBD1, the table's D call, lacks a check against the DNA. TRBV21-1 is listed as a pseudogene. CDR3 size: 13 residues.

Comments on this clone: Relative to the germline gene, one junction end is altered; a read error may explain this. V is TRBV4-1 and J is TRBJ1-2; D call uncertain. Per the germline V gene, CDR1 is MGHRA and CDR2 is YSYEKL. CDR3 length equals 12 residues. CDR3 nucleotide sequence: TGCGCCAGCAGCCAAGATGTGGACCCTCCCCACTTC. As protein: CASSQDVDPPHF.

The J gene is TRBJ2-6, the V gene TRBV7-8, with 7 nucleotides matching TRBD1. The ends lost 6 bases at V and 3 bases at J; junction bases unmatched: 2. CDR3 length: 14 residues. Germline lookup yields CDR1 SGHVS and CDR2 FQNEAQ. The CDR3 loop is CASSDRVGANVLTF. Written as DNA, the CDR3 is TGTGCCAGCAGTGACAGGGTTGGGGCCAACGTCCTGACTTTC.

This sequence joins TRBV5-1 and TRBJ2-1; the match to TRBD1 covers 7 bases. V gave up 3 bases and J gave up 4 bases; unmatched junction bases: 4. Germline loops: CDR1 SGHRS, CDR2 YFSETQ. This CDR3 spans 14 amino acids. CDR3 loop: CASSSDRLYNEQFF. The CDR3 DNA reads TGCGCCAGCAGCTCGGACAGGCTTTACAATGAGCAGTTCTTC.

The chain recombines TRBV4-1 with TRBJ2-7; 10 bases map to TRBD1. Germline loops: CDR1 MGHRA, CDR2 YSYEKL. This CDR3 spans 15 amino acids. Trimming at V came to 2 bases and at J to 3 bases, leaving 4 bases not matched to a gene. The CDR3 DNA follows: TGCGCCAGCAGCCAAAAGGACAGGGGGATCTACGAGCAGTACTTC. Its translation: CASSQKDRGIYEQYF.

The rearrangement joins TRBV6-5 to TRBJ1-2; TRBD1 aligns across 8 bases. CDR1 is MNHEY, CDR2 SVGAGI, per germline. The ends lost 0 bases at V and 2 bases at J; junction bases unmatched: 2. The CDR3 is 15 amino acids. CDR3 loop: CASSYSAGGNYGYTF. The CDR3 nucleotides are TGTGCCAGCAGTTACTCCGCAGGGGGCAACTATGGCTACACCTTC.

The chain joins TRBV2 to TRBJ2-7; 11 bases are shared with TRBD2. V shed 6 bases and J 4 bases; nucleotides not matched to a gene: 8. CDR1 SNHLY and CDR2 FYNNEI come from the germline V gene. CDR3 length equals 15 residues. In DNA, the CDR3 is TGTGCCAGCAGCCAACTAGCGGGAGCTTTGTACGAGCAGTACTTC. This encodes CASSQLAGALYEQYF.

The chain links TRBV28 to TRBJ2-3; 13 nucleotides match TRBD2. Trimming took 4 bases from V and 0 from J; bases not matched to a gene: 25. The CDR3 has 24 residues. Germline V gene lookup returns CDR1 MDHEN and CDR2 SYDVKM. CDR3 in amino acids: CASSSPLITSGRDSRIPSTDTQYF. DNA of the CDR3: TGTGCCAGCAGTTCCCCGCTTATTACTAGCGGGAGGGACTCTCGGATTCCTAGCACAGATACGCAGTATTTT.

The CDR3 DNA follows: TGCAGCGTTGAACGGGCAAGCGGGCACGTGTATACGCAGTATTTT. Amino acids: CSVERASGHVYTQYF. J is TRBJ2-3 and V is TRBV29-1; D possibly corresponds to TRBD2 (6 bases). Trimming cost V 2 bases and J 7 bases, with 19 bases left between them. The germline V gene has CDR1 SQVTM and CDR2 ANQGSEA. CDR3 length equals 15 residues.